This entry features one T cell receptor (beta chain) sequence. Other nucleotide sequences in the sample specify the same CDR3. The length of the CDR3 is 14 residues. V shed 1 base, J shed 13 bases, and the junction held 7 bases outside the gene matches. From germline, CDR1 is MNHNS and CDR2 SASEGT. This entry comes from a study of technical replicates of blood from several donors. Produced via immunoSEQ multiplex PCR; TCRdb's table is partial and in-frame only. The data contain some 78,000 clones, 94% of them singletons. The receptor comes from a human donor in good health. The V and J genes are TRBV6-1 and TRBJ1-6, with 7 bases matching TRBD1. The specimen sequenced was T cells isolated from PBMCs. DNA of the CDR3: TGTGCCAGCAGTGAAGTAGGGACAGCCAGGCCCCTCCACTTT. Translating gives CASSEVGTARPLHF.